This TCR beta chain stems from a study of T-cell memory formation after mild COVID-19. The germline V gene has CDR1 MGHRA and CDR2 YSYEKL. CDR3 length: 17 amino acids. The V segment lost 3 bases and the J segment 7 bases; nucleotides outside the gene matches: 12. TCRdb re-analysed the 5' RACE reads in MiXCR, keeping a single row per CDR3 protein. Of around 200,000 distinct CDR3 sequences listed, around 9.5% are singletons. V is TRBV4-1 and J is TRBJ2-4, with 10 bases lining up with TRBD2. The material sequenced was PBMCs or a T cell subset sorted from them (not recorded which). The TCR was taken from a man younger than 35 who had mild COVID-19 (a few samples of this study predate the infection). Cell type and time point are not known. The CDR3 DNA is TGCGCCAGCAGCCAGCCTCTAGCGGGGGCTAACCGGAACATTCAGTACTTC. This gives the protein CASSQPLAGANRNIQYF.